This TCR beta chain was recovered during a study of blood T cell repertoires in COVID-19. The germline CDR1 and CDR2 sequences are SGDLS and YYNGEE. The CDR3 length is 13 residues. The germline V and J ends were trimmed by 1 base and 4 bases, with 8 bases remaining between them. This clone was found once. Assay: immunoSEQ multiplex PCR; the TCRdb copy retains only in-frame clones and omits some. This sample carries about 130,000 clones, roughly 74% of them seen once, and the ten largest clones take roughly 5.5%. This chain uses TRBV9 with TRBJ1-1; D is uncertain. The sequence was collected from a man aged 55 to 70 with acute or convalescent COVID-19. Sequencing was performed on peripheral blood. The CDR3 sequence: CASSVTYSTEAFF. The CDR3 DNA follows: TGTGCCAGCAGCGTAACCTATAGCACTGAAGCTTTCTTT.